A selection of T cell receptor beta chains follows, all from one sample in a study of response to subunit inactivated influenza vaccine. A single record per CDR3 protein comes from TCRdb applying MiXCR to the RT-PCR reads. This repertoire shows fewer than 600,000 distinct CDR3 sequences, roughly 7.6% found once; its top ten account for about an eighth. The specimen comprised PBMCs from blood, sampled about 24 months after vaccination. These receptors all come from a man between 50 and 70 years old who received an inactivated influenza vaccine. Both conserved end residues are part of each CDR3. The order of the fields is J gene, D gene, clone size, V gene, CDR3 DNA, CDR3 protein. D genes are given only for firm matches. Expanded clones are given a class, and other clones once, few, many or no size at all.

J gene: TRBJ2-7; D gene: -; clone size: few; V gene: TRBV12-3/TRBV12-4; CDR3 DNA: TGTGCCAGCAGTTTTGGGGAGGCCTACGAGCAGTACTTC; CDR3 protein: CASSFGEAYEQYF
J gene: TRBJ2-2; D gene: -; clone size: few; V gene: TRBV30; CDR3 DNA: TGTGCCTGGAGTCTGACGCGGACGGGGGTCGGGGAGCTGTTTTTT; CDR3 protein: CAWSLTRTGVGELFF
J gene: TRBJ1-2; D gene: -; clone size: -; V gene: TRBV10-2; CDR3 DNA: TGCGCCAGCAGTGAGTGGGGAGGGTTCTATGGCTACACCTTC; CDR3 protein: CASSEWGGFYGYTF
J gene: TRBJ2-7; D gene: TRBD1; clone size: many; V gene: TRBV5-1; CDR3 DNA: TGCGCCAGCAGCTTGGCCCCGCCCGGGACAGGGAGCTCCTACGAGCAGTACTTC; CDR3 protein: CASSLAPPGTGSSYEQYF
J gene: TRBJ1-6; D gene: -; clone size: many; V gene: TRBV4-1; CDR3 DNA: TGCGCCAGCAGCCAAGAGTGGGGAAATTCACCCCTCCACTTT; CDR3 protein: CASSQEWGNSPLHF
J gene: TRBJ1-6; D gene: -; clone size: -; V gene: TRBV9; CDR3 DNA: TGTGCCAGCAGCGTAGGAGTATATAATTCACCCCTCCACTTT; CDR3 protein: CASSVGVYNSPLHF
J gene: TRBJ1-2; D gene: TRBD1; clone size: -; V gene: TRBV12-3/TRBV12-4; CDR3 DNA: TGTGCCAGCAGTAAACAGGGGGCGAACTATGGCTACACCTTC; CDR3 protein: CASSKQGANYGYTF
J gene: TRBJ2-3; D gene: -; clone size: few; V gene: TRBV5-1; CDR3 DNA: TGCGCCAGCAGCCCCTGGACAGAAACAAGCACAGATACGCAGTATTTT; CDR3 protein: CASSPWTETSTDTQYF
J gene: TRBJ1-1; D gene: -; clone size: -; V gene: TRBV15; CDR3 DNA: TGTGCCACCAGCAGAGATCTCAGGGCTGAGACTGAAGCTTTCTTT; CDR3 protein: CATSRDLRAETEAFF
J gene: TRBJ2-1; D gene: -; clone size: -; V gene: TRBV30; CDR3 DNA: TGTGCCTGGAATCCCCGGAGGTCTAATGAGCAGTTCTTC; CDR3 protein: CAWNPRRSNEQFF
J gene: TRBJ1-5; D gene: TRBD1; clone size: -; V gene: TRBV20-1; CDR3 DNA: TGCAGTGCGGATGCAGGGGGCAGCCAGCCCCAGCATTTT; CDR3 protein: CSADAGGSQPQHF
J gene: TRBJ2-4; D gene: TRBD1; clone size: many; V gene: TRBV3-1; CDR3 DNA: TGTGCCAGCAGCCAAGCTGGGACAGGGGGCGGAAACATTCAGTACTTC; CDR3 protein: CASSQAGTGGGNIQYF
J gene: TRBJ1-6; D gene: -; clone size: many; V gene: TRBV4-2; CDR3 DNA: TGTGCCAGCAGCCAGGAACAGGGCGGGGGTTCACCCCTCCACTTT; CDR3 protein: CASSQEQGGGSPLHF
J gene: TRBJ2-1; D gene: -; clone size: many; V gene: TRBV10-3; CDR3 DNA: TGTGCCATCAGTGAGGGGCTGGGGTACAATGAGCAGTTCTTC; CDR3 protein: CAISEGLGYNEQFF
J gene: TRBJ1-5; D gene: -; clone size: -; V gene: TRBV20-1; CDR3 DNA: TGCAGTGCTATCCGACAGAATCAGCCCCAGCATTTT; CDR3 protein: CSAIRQNQPQHF